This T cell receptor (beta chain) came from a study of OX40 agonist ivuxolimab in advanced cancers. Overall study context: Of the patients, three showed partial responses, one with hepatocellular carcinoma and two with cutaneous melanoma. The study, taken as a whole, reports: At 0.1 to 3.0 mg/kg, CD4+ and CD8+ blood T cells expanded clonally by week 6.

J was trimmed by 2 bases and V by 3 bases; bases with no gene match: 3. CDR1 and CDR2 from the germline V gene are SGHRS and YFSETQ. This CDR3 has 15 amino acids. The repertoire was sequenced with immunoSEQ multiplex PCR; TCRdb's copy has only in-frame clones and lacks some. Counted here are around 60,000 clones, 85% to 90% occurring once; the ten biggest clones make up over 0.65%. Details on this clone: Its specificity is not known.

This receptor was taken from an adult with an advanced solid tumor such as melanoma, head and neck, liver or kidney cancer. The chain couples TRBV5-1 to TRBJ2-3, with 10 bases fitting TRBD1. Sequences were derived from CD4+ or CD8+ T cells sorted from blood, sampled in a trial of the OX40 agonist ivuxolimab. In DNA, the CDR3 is TGCGCCAGCAGCTCGACAGGGGGCATCACAGATACGCAGTATTTT. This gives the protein CASSSTGGITDTQYF.